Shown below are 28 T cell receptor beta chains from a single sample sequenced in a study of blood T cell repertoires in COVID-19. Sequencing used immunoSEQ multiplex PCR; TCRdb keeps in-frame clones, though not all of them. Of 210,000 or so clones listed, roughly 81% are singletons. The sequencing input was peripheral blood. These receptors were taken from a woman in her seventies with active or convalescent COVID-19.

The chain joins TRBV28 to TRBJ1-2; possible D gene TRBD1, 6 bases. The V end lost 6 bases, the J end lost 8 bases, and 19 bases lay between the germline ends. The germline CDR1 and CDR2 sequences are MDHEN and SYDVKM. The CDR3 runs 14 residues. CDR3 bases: TGTGCCAGCAGCACCCCCGGGGGGCTCGGCGGCTACACCTTC. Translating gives CASSTPGGLGGYTF.

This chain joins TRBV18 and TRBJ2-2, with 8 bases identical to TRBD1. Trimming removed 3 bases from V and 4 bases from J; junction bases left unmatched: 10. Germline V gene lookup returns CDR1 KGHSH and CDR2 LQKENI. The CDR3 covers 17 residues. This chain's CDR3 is CASSPRGQGATTGELFF. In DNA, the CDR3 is TGTGCCAGCTCACCCCGAGGACAGGGAGCAACCACCGGGGAGCTGTTTTTT. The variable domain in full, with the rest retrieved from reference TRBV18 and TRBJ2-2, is NAGVMQNPRHLVRRRGQEARLRCSPMKGHSHVYWYRQLPEEGLKFMVYLQKENIIDESGMPKERFSAEFPKEGPSILRIQQVVRGDSAAYFCASSPRGQGATTGELFFGEGSRLTVL.

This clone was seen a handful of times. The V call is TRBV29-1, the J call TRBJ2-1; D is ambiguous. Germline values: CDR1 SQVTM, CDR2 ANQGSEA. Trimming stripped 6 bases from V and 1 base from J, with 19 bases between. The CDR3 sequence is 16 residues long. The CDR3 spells CSVAAPGQASYNEQFF. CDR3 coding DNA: TGCAGCGTCGCAGCCCCTGGGCAGGCTTCCTACAATGAGCAGTTCTTC.

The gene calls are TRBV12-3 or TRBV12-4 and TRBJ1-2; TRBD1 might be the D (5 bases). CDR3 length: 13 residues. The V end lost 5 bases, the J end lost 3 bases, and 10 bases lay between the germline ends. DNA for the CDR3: TGTGCCAGCAGTCCGCAGGGATACTATGGCTACACCTTC. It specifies CASSPQGYYGYTF.

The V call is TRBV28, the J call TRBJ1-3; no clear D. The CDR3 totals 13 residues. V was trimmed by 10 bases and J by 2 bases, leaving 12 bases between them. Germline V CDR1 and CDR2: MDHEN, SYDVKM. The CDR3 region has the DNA TGTGCCACCCAGTATCCAACTGGAAACACCATATATTTT. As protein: CATQYPTGNTIYF.

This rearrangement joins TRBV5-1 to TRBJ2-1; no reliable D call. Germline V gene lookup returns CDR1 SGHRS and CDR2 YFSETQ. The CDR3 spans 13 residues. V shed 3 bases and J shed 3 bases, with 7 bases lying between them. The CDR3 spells CASSSVIYNEQFF. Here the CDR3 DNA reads TGCGCCAGCAGCTCCGTTATCTACAATGAGCAGTTCTTC.

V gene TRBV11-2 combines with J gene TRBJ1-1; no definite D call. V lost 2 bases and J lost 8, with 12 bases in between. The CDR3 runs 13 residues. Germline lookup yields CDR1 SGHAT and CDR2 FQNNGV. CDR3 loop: CASSLMEGPEAFF. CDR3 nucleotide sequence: TGTGCCAGCAGCTTAATGGAGGGTCCCGAAGCTTTCTTT.

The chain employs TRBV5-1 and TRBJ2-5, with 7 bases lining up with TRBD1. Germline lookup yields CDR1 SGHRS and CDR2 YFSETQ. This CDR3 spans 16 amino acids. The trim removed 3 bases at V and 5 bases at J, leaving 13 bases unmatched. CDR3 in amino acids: CASSYGQDLIGETQYF. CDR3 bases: TGCGCCAGCAGCTACGGACAGGACCTCATAGGGGAGACCCAGTACTTC.

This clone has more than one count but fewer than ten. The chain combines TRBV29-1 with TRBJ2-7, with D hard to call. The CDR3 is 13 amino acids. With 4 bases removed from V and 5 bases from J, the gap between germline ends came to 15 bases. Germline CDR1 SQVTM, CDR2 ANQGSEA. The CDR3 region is CSVGGPLSDEQYF. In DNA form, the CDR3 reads TGCAGCGTTGGAGGTCCGCTGTCCGACGAGCAGTACTTC.

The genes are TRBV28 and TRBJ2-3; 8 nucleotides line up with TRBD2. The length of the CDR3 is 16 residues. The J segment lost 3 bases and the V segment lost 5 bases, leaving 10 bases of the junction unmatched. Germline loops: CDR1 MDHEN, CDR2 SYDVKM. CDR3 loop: CASSPSGGVRTDTQYF. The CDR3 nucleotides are TGTGCCAGCAGTCCCTCGGGGGGGGTCAGGACAGATACGCAGTATTTT.

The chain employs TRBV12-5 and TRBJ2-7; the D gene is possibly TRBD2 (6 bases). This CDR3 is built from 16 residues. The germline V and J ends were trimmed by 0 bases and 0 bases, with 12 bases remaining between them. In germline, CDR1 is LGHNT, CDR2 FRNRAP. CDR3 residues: CASGLVLLASSYEQYF. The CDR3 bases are TGTGCTAGTGGTTTGGTACTGCTAGCGAGCTCCTACGAGCAGTACTTC. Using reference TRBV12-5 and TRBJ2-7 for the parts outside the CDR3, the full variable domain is DARVTQTPRHKVTEMGQEVTMRCQPILGHNTVFWYRQTMMQGLELLAYFRNRAPLDDSGMPKDRFSAEMPDATLATLKIQPSEPRDSAVYFCASGLVLLASSYEQYFGPGTRLTVT.

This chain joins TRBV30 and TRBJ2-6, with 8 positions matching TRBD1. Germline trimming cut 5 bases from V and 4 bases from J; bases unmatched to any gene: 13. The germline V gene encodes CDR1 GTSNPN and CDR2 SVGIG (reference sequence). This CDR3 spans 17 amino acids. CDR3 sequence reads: CAWGWGQGAGGANVLTF. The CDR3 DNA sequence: TGTGCCTGGGGATGGGGTCAGGGGGCGGGCGGGGCCAACGTCCTGACTTTC.

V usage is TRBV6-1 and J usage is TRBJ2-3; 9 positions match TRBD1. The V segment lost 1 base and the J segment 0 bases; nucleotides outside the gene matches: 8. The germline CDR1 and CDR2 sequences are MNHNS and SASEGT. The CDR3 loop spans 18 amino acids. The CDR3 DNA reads TGTGCCAGCAGTGAAGGCCGGATGGGGACAGGGAGCACAGATACGCAGTATTTT. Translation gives CASSEGRMGTGSTDTQYF.

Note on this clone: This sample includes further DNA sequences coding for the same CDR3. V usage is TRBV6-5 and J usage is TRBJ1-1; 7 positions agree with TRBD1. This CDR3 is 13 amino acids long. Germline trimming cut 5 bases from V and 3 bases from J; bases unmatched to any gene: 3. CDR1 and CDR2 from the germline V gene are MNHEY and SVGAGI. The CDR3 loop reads CASSRDRDTEAFF. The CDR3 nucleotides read TGTGCCAGCAGTCGAGACAGGGACACTGAAGCTTTCTTT.

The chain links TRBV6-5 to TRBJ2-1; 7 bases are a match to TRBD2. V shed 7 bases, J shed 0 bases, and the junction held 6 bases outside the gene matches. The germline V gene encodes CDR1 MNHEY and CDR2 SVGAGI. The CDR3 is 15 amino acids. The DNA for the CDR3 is TGTGCCAGCAAGGTCAGCGGGACCTCCTACAATGAGCAGTTCTTC. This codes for CASKVSGTSYNEQFF.

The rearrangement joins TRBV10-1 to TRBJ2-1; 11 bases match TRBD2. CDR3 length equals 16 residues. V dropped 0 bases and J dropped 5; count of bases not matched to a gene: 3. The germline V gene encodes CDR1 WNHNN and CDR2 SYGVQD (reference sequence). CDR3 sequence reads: CASSESVSGRDNEQFF. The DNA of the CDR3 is TGCGCCAGCAGTGAGTCGGTTAGCGGGAGGGACAATGAGCAGTTCTTC.

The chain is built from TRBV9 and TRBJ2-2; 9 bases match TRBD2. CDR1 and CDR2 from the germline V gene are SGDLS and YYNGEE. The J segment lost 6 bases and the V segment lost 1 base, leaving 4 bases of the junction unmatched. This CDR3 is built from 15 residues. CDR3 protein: CASSVLQREAGELFF. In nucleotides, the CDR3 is TGTGCCAGCAGCGTATTGCAGCGGGAGGCCGGGGAGCTGTTTTTT. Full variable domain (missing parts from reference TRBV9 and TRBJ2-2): DSGVTQTPKHLITATGQRVTLRCSPRSGDLSVYWYQQSLDQGLQFLIQYYNGEERAKGNILERFSAQQFPDLHSELNLSSLELGDSALYFCASSVLQREAGELFFGEGSRLTVL.

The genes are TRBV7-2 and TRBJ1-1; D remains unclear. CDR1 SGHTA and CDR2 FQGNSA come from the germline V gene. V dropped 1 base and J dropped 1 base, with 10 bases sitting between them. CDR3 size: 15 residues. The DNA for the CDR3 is TGTGCCAGCAGCTTAGGCTATACGGGGAACACTGAAGCTTTCTTT. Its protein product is CASSLGYTGNTEAFF.

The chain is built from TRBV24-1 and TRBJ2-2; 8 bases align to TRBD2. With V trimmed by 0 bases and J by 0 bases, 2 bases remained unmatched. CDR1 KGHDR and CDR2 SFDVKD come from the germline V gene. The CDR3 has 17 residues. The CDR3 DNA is TGTGCCACCAGTGATTTGCGCGGGAGGTCGAACACCGGGGAGCTGTTTTTT. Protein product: CATSDLRGRSNTGELFF.

CDR3 loop: CASRKGAGGTEAFF. The CDR3 coding sequence is TGTGCCAGCCGTAAGGGGGCAGGGGGCACTGAAGCTTTCTTT. V is TRBV13 and J is TRBJ1-1; 7 bases line up with TRBD1. Looked up from germline, CDR1 is PRHDT and CDR2 is FYEKMQ (reference sequence). This CDR3 region has 14 residues. The J segment lost 4 bases and the V segment lost 8 bases, leaving 10 bases of the junction unmatched.

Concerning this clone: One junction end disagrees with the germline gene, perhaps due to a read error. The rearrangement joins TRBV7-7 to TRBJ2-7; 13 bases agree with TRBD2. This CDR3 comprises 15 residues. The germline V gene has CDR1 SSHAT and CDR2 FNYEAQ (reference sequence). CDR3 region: CASSPGLAGSYEQYF. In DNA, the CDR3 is TGTGCTAGCAGCCCGGGACTAGCGGGATCCTACGAGCAGTACTTC.

The DNA for the CDR3 is TGTGCCAGCAGTGTGAGGACTAGCGGGAGATTGGATGAGCAGTTCTTC. It yields the protein CASSVRTSGRLDEQFF. The J gene is TRBJ2-1, the V gene TRBV6-1; 13 bases match TRBD2. CDR1 is MNHNS and CDR2 is SASEGT in the germline V gene. The CDR3 runs to 16 residues. J gave up 8 bases and V 4 bases, and 8 bases lay outside the gene matches.

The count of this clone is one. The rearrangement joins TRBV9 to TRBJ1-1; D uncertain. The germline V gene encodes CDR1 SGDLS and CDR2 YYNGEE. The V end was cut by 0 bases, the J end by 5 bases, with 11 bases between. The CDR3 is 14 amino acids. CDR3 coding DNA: TGTGCCAGCAGCGTAGGGGTTTTCGGGACTGAAGCTTTCTTT. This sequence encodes CASSVGVFGTEAFF. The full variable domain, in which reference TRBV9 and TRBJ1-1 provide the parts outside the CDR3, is DSGVTQTPKHLITATGQRVTLRCSPRSGDLSVYWYQQSLDQGLQFLIQYYNGEERAKGNILERFSAQQFPDLHSELNLSSLELGDSALYFCASSVGVFGTEAFFGQGTRLTVV.

The CDR3 loop is CASSLDSAYEQYF. The CDR3 nucleotides are TGTGCCAGCAGCTTGGACAGTGCCTACGAGCAGTACTTC. The genes are TRBV5-4 and TRBJ2-7, with no clear D. The CDR3 is 13 residues long. The germline V gene has CDR1 SGHNT and CDR2 YYREEE (reference sequence). V was shortened by 0 bases and J by 2 bases, with 6 bases between the two germline ends. The whole variable domain, remainder taken from reference TRBV5-4 and TRBJ2-7, is ETGVTQSPTHLIKTRGQQVTLRCSSQSGHNTVSWYQQALGQGPQFIFQYYREEENGRGNFPPRFSGLQFPNYSSELNVNALELDDSALYLCASSLDSAYEQYFGPGTRLTVT.

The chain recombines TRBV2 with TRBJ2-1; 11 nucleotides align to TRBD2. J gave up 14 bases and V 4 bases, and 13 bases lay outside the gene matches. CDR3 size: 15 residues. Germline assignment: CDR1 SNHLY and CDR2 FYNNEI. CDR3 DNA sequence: TGTGCCAGCAGTGCCGGGACTAGCGGACAAAGGCTCGAGTTCTTC. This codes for CASSAGTSGQRLEFF.

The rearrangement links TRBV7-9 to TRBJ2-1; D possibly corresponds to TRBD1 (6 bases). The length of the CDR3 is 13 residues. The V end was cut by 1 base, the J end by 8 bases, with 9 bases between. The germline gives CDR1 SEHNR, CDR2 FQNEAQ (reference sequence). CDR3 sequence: CASSLGGQDEQFF. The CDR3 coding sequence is TGTGCCAGCAGCTTAGGGGGACAAGATGAGCAGTTCTTC.

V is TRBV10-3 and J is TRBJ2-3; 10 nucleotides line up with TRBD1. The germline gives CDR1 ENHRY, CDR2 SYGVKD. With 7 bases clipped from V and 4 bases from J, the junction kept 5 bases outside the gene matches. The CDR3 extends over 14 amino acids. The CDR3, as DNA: TGTGCCATCAACCGACAGGGGGCCGCAGATACGCAGTATTTT. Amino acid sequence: CAINRQGAADTQYF.

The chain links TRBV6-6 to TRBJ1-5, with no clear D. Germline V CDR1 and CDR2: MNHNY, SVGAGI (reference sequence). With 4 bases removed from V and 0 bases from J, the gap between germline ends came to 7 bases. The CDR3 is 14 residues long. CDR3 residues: CASSSRDSNQPQHF. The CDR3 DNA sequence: TGTGCCAGCAGTTCAAGAGATAGCAATCAGCCCCAGCATTTT.